These 7 T cell receptor beta chains came from one sample sequenced in a study of chemoradiotherapy in HPV16-positive cancers. TCRdb keeps only in-frame clones here, not all; method: immunoSEQ multiplex PCR. The profile covers 10,000 to 15,000 clones, with roughly 89% appearing a single time and roughly 20% taken by the ten largest. The source was blood, collected from a patient who underwent chemoradiotherapy. The receptors here all came from a human donor with HPV-associated anogenital cancer.

The rearrangement links TRBV11-2 to TRBJ2-1; 11 nucleotides agree with TRBD2. In germline, CDR1 is SGHAT, CDR2 FQNNGV. Trimming cost V 4 bases and J 4 bases; bases outside gene matches: 6. CDR3 size: 16 residues. CDR3 loop: CASSSIAGGPYNEQFF. DNA of the CDR3: TGTGCCAGCAGCTCTATAGCGGGAGGGCCTTACAATGAGCAGTTCTTC.

Only one count was recorded for this clone. The chain employs TRBV7-2 and TRBJ2-2; D not resolved. CDR1 and CDR2 from the germline V gene are SGHTA and FQGNSA. CDR3 length equals 12 residues. Deletions cut 6 bases from V and 4 bases from J, with 6 bases between. In nucleotides, the CDR3 is TGTGCCAGCAGGCTCGCCACCGGGGAGCTGTTTTTT. As protein: CASRLATGELFF.

This chain joins TRBV4-2 and TRBJ2-7; the match to TRBD2 covers 8 bases. Trimming took 6 bases from V and 4 from J; bases not matched to a gene: 8. Germline CDR1 reads LGHNA; CDR2 reads YNFKEQ. There are 14 residues in the CDR3. CDR3 nucleotide sequence: TGTGCCAGCAGTTACGGGGGGGCCGGGTACGAGCAGTACTTC. Protein sequence: CASSYGGAGYEQYF.

V is TRBV7-2 and J is TRBJ2-7; 16 nucleotides line up with TRBD2. CDR1 is SGHTA and CDR2 is FQGNSA in the germline V gene. CDR3 length equals 17 residues. The ends lost 4 bases at V and 2 bases at J; junction bases unmatched: 5. The CDR3 region is CASSSSGTSGRAYEQYF. CDR3 DNA: TGTGCCAGCAGCTCCTCCGGGACTAGCGGGAGGGCCTACGAGCAGTACTTC.

V and J are TRBV4-1 and TRBJ1-4, with D uncertain. The V gene lost 7 bases and the J gene lost 6 bases, with 21 bases spanning the gap. CDR3 length: 16 amino acids. The germline V gene encodes CDR1 MGHRA and CDR2 YSYEKL. As DNA, the CDR3 is TGCGCCAGCAAGGGTGACGGCTATTTTGAGGATGAAAAACTGTTTTTT. Its translation is CASKGDGYFEDEKLFF.

This clone was seen a single time. The chain employs TRBV28 and TRBJ2-7, with a tentative D call TRBD1 (5 bases). Trimming shortened V by 7 bases and J by 2 bases, and 9 bases separated the two germline ends. The germline gives CDR1 MDHEN, CDR2 SYDVKM. The length of the CDR3 is 12 residues. The CDR3 here is CASKDRAYEQYF. The CDR3 bases are TGTGCCAGCAAAGACAGAGCCTACGAGCAGTACTTC.

This chain joins TRBV7-9 and TRBJ1-2; no reliable D call. CDR3 length: 12 amino acids. V was cut by 5 bases and J by 8 bases, with 12 bases left in between. From germline, CDR1 is SEHNR and CDR2 FQNEAQ (reference sequence). The CDR3 DNA reads TGTGCCAGCAGCCTATATATCGGCGGCTACACCTTC. Translation gives CASSLYIGGYTF.